This T cell receptor beta chain originates from a study of blood T cell repertoires in COVID-19. This clone was observed a handful of times. The V gene's germline CDR1 is KGHSH and CDR2 LQKENI. Trimming pared 2 bases from V and 2 bases from J, leaving 12 bases between. This CDR3 region has 16 residues. Here immunoSEQ multiplex PCR was the method, and the copy in TCRdb shows in-frame clones only, minus some. The repertoire consists of 100,000 to 110,000 clones, with 80% occurring once and the leading ten covering less than 35%. This chain joins TRBV18 and TRBJ2-2; D uncertain. The TCR sequence derives from a man between 65 and 79 years old with active or convalescent COVID-19. Source material: peripheral blood. The CDR3 region is CASSPMASSNTGELFF. CDR3 nucleotide sequence: TGTGCCAGCTCACCAATGGCCTCCTCCAACACCGGGGAGCTGTTTTTT. Combining the CDR3 with reference TRBV18 and TRBJ2-2 gives the whole variable domain NAGVMQNPRHLVRRRGQEARLRCSPMKGHSHVYWYRQLPEEGLKFMVYLQKENIIDESGMPKERFSAEFPKEGPSILRIQQVVRGDSAAYFCASSPMASSNTGELFFGEGSRLTVL.